This TCR beta chain was identified during a study of shared clonotypes between healthy human individuals (dated by TCRdb to the early 2020s). About the study as a whole: The cohort comprised a couple of women and a few men aged 18 to 49 years. For each donor, CD4 naive and CD4 memory were each run on three plates, CD8 naive on two plates, and CD8 memory on one plate. Blood TCR repertoires of a handful of healthy adults were deeply sequenced to estimate repertoire size and the extent of clonotype sharing between individuals. To increase sequencing depth and limit assay-specific biases, different laboratories used diverse techniques to prepare libraries and sequence TCR repertoires. Between about 0.9 and 9 billion PBMCs per donor were obtained by leukapheresis. The investigation overall reported the following: Sampling was restricted to blood, and TCR repertoires in tissues likely differ from the TCR repertoires found in blood. Estimated clonotype richness was generally larger for naive than for memory subsets. Because the study included only a small number of donors, the genetic and exposure-history diversity represented was limited. Sharing across a few donors was observed for around 5% of naive CD4, over 3% of naive CD8, over 2% of memory CD4, and over 0.3% of memory CD8 clonotypes. Pairwise subsampling indicated that sequencing depth was expected to affect the degree of clonotype sharing among donors. Clonotypes shared by all four sorted-subset donors showed higher generation probabilities than non-shared clonotypes. Even with the large sequencing depth, rarefaction of the sorted-subset datasets indicated that sequencing was incomplete.

Using the deep immunoSEQ assay, TCR CDR3 regions were amplified from genomic DNA by multiplex PCR. Extracted genomic DNA from each cell subset was distributed evenly across all wells of several immunoSEQ 96-well plates, and each plate was treated as a replicate. Each replicate PCR for sorted subsets received 150 to 250 ng genomic DNA, equal to about 30,000 T cell genomes. Purified libraries were quantified with a Qubit 3.0 fluorometer, sized on a Bioanalyzer 2100, and re-quantified with the KAPA Library Quantification kit. Each immunoSEQ 96-well plate was sequenced on its own single-read 150-cycle Illumina NextSeq 550 flow cell. The authors' analysis ran thus. Because the immunoSEQ output held only junctional sequences and lacked quality scores, the filtering could not match the filtering applied to full-length reads. Sequences were annotated with PyIR, a Python wrapper for IgBLAST v1.9, using IMGT germline references to assign V/J genes and CDR3. Reads with weak V/J assignments (E-value above 1e-6), missing CDR3, stop codons, out-of-frame junctions, or ambiguous translated residues were removed. V3J clonotypes were defined as sequences sharing the same inferred V gene, J gene, and CDR3 amino acid sequence. Percentage overlap between repertoires was calculated by dividing the number of shared unique clonotypes by the size of the smaller repertoire. Richness of each repertoire was evaluated using RTK rarefaction, the Chao1 estimator, and Recon v2.1 estimates of unobserved clonotypes. Generation probabilities for all TCRbeta clonotypes obtained by the gDNA method from several donors were computed using OLGA. TCRdb retrieved this table from immuneACCESS and kept in-frame rearrangements only. Not all clones are present; in checked studies, unresolved V genes account for under half, and no reason is known for the remainder. V, J and clone size reflect that table, while D and trimming were determined from the DNA. Here the sample has a few million clones; approximately 93% occur a single time. Under 0.45% of the sample is held by the ten biggest clonotypes.

The donors were healthy, HIV-negative adults who had no recently reported acute infections or vaccinations. Every donor was a Caucasian adult living in Nashville, Tennessee, USA. CD4+ T cells were enriched through magnetic negative selection, after which naive cells were positively selected on CD45RA and the remaining negative fraction served as the memory subset. After blood collection by leukapheresis, PBMCs were isolated using Ficoll-Histopaque density gradient centrifugation and then cryopreserved in the vapor phase of liquid nitrogen. Analytical flow cytometry was used to check the purity and quantity of every magnetically sorted T cell population. From each sorted fraction, genomic DNA was isolated and quantified by UV absorbance on a Nanodrop 2000c. In the germline V gene (reference sequence), CDR1 corresponds to MNHNY and CDR2 to SVGAGI. The V end loses 5 bases and the J end loses 2 bases, and a stretch of 7 bases separates them. The CDR3 sequence holds 13 residues, the cysteine and phenylalanine included. Of the read, only the CDR3 DNA is kept; its 39 bases are in frame from base 1.

As to this clone: Its antigen is still unknown. No per-base quality is available; no much larger clone lies one base away.

The chain links TRBV6-6 with TRBJ1-3, with the D gene uncertain. Sequencing used naive CD4+ T cells from PBMCs. This specimen's cell subset or site label, interpreted: CD45RA+ positively selected. The TCR originated in a man between 18 and 35 years old in good health. Some clones in this sample may be carry-over from other donors' samples. The DNA sequence is TGTGCCAGCAGTCTCGCAACTGGAAACACCATATATTTT. The resulting protein is CASSLATGNTIYF.